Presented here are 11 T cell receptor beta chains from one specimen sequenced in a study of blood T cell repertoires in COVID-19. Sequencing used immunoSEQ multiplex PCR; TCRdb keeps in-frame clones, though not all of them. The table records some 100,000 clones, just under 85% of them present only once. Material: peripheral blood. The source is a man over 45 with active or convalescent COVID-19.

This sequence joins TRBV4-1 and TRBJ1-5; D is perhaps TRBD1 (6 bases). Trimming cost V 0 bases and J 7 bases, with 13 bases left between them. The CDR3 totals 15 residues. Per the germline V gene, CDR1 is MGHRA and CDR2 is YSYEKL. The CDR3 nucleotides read TGCGCCAGCAGCCAAGATTGGCGGACAGAGCAGCCCCAGCATTTT. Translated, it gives CASSQDWRTEQPQHF.

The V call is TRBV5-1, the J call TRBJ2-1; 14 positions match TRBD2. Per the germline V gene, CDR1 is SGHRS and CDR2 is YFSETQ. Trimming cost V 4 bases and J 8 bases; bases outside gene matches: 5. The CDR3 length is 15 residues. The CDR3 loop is CASSLGLAGADEQFF. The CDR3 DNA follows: TGCGCCAGCAGCCTGGGACTAGCGGGAGCGGATGAGCAGTTCTTC.

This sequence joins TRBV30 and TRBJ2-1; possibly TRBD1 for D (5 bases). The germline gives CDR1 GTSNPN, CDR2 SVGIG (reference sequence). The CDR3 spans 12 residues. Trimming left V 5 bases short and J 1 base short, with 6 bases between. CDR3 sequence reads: CAWQGSYNEQFF. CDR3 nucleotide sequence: TGTGCCTGGCAGGGATCCTACAATGAGCAGTTCTTC.

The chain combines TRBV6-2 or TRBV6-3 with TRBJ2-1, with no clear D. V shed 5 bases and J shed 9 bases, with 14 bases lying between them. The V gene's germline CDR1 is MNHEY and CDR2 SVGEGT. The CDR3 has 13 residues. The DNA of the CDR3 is TGTGCCAGCAGTACCTCGACAACCGCTGAGCAGTTCTTC. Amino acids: CASSTSTTAEQFF.

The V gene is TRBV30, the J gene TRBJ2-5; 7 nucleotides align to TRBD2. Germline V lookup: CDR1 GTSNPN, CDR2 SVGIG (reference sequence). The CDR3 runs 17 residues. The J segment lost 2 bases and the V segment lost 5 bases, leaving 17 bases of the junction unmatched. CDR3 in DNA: TGTGCCTGGGACTACTTCGGGGGTGGAGCGGGACAAGAGACCCAGTACTTC. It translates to CAWDYFGGGAGQETQYF.

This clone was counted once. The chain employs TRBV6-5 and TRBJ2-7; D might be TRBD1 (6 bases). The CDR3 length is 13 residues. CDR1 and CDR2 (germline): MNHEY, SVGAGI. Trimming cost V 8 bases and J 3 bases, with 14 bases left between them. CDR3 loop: CASGGRASYEQYF. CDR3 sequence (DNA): TGTGCCAGCGGGGGCAGGGCGAGCTACGAGCAGTACTTC.

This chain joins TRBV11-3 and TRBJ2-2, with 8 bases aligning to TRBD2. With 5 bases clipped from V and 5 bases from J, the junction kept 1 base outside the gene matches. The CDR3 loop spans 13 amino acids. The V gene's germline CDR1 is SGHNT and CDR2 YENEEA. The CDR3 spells CASSRLATGELFF. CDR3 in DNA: TGTGCCAGCAGCCGACTAGCGACCGGGGAGCTGTTTTTT.

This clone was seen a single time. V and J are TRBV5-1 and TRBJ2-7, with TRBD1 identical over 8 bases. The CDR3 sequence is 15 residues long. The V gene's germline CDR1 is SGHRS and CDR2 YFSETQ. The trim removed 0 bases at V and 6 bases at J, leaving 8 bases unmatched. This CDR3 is CASSLGTGLSGEQYF. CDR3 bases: TGCGCCAGCAGCTTGGGGACAGGGTTGAGCGGCGAGCAGTACTTC.

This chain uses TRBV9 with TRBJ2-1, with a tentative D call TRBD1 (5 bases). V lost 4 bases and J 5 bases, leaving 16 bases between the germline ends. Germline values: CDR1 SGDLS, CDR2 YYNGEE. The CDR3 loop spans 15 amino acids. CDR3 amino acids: CASSSSDTPDNEQFF. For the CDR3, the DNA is TGTGCCAGCAGCTCCTCGGACACGCCCGACAATGAGCAGTTCTTC.

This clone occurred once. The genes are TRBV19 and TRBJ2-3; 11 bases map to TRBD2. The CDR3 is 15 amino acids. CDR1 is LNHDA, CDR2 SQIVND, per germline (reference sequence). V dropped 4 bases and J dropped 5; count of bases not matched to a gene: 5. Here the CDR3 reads CASSRTSGRGDTQYF. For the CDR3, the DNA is TGTGCCAGTAGTAGGACTAGCGGGCGGGGAGATACGCAGTATTTT.

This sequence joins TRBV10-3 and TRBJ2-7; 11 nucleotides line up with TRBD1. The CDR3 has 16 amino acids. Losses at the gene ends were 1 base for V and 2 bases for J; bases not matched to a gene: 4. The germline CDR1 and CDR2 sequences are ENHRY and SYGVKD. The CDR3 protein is CAISELPGQGAYEQYF. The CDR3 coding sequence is TGTGCCATCAGTGAGTTACCGGGACAGGGGGCCTACGAGCAGTACTTC.